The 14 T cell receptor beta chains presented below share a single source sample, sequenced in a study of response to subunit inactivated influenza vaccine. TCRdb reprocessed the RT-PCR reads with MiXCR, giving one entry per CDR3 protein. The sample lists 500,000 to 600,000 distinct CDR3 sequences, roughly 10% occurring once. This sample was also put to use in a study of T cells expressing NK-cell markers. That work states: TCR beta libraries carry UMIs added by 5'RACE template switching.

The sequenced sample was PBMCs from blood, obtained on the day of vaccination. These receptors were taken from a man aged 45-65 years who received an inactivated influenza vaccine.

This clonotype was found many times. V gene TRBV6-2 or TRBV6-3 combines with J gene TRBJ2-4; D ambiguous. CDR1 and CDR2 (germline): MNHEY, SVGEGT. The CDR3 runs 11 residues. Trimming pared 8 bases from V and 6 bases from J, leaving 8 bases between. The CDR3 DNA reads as TGTGCCAGCGGCCCAGGAAACATTCAGTACTTC. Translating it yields CASGPGNIQYF.

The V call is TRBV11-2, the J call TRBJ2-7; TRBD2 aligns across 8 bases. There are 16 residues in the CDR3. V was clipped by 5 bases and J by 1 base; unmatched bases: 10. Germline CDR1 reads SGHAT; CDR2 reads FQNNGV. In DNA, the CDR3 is TGTGCCAGCAGCCGGACCCCCGGGACTAGGTCCTACGAGCAGTACTTC. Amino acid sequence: CASSRTPGTRSYEQYF.

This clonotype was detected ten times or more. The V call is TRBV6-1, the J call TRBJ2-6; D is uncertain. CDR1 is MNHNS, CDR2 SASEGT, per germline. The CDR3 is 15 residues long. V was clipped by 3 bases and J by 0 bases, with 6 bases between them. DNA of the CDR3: TGTGCCAGCAGTGACAGGTTCTCTGGGGCCAACGTCCTGACTTTC. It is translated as CASSDRFSGANVLTF.

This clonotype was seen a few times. CDR3 residues: CASSPKDRYNEQFF. The CDR3 nucleotides read TGTGCCAGCAGCCCAAAGGACAGATACAATGAGCAGTTCTTC. The rearrangement uses TRBV7-3 and TRBJ2-1; D is perhaps TRBD1 (6 bases). The germline CDR1 and CDR2 sequences are SGHTA and FQGTGA. The CDR3 length is 14 residues. V was trimmed by 5 bases and J by 4 bases, leaving 12 bases between them.

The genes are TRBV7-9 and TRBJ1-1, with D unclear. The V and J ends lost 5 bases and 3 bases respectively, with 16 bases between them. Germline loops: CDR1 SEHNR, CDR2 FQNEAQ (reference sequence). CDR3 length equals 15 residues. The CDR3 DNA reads TGTGCCAGCAGCCCGATTCGAGGCACCGACACTGAAGCTTTCTTT. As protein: CASSPIRGTDTEAFF.

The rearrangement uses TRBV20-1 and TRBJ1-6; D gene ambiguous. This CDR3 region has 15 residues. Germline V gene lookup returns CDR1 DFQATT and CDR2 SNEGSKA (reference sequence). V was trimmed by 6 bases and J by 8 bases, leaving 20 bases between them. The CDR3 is CSAPPREGFYSPLHF. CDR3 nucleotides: TGCAGTGCCCCTCCCCGGGAGGGCTTTTATTCACCCCTCCACTTT.

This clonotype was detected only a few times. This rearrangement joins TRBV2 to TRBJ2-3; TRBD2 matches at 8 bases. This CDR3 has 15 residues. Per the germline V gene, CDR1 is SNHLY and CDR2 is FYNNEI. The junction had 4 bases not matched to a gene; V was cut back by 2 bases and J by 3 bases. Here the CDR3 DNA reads TGTGCCAGCAGTGAAACGGGACTAGTTACAGATACGCAGTATTTT. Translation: CASSETGLVTDTQYF.

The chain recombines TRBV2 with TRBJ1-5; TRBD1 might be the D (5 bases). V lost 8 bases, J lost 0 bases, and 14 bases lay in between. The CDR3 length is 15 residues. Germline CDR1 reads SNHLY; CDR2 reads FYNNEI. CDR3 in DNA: TGTGCCAGCCATGGGGCCCGAAGTAGCAATCAGCCCCAGCATTTT. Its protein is CASHGARSSNQPQHF.

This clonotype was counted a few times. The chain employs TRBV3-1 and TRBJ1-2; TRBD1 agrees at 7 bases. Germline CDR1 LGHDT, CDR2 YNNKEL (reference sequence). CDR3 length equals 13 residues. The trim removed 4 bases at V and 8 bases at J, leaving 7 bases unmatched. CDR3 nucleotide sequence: TGTGCCAGCAGCCGATTTGGGACAGAAGGCTACACCTTC. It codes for CASSRFGTEGYTF.

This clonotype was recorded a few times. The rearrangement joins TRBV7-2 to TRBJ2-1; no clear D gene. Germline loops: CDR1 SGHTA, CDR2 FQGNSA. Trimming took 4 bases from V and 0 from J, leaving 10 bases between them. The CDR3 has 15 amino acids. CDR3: CASSYFQSSYNEQFF. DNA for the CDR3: TGTGCCAGCAGCTATTTCCAGAGCTCCTACAATGAGCAGTTCTTC.

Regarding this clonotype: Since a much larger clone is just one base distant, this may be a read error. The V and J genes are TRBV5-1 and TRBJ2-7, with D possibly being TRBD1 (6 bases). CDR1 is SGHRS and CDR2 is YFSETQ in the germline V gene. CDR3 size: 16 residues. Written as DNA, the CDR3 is TGCTCCAGCAGCCTAACCGCGGACAGCTCCTTCTACGAGCAGTACTTC. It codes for CSSSLTADSSFYEQYF.

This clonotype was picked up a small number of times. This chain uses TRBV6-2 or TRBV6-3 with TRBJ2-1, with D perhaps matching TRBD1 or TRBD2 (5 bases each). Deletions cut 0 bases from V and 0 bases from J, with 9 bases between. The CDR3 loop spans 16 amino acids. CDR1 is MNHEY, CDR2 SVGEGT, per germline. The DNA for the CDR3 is TGTGCCAGCAGTTACTCTGGGACGCGCTCCTACAATGAGCAGTTCTTC. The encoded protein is CASSYSGTRSYNEQFF.

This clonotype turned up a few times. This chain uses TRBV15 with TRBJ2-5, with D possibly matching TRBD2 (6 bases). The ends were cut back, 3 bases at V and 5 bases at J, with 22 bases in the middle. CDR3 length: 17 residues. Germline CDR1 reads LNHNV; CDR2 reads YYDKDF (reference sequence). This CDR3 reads CATSRDLATPGGETQYF. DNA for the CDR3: TGTGCCACCAGCAGGGACTTGGCGACCCCCGGAGGGGAGACCCAGTACTTC.

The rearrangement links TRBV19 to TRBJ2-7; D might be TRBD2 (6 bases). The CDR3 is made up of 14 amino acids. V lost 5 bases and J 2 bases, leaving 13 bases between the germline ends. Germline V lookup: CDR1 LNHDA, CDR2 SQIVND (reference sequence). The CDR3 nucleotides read TGTGCCAGTAGTCTGGGGGGAAAAGCCTACGAGCAGTACTTC. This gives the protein CASSLGGKAYEQYF.